The source of this T cell receptor beta chain is a study of blood T cell repertoires in COVID-19. The wider study: The origin of the acute and convalescent COVID-19 samples was the United States, Italy and Spain. Sources were T cells, B-cell-depleted T cells, or PBMCs; the material itself was cDNA or gDNA.

Sequenced by immunoSEQ multiplex PCR; TCRdb stores in-frame clones only, minus some. The profile shows approximately 260,000 clones, 70% to 90% of them singletons. V was shortened by 5 bases and J by 7 bases, with 10 bases between the two germline ends. The germline V gene has CDR1 SGDLS and CDR2 YYNGEE. The CDR3 sequence is 12 residues long. The receptor was derived from a woman aged 40 to 50 with acute or convalescent COVID-19. The V and J genes are TRBV9 and TRBJ2-1; D might be TRBD1 (6 bases). Material: peripheral blood. The CDR3 spells CASSLQGNEQFF. As DNA, the CDR3 is TGTGCCAGCAGTTTACAGGGTAATGAGCAGTTCTTC.